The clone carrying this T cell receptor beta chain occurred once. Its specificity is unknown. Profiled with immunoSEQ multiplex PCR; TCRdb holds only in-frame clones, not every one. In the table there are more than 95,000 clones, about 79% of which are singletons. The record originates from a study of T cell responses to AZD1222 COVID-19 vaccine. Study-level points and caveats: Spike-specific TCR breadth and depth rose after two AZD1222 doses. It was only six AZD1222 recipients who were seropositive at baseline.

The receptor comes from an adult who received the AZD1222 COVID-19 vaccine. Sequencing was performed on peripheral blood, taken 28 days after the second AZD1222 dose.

In DNA, the CDR3 is TGTGCCACGTTATCTCCCCTCGAGGGCGATGAGCAGTTCTTC. Translation: CATLSPLEGDEQFF. The chain links TRBV10-3 to TRBJ2-1; D possibly corresponds to TRBD2 (5 bases). V shed 10 bases and J shed 8 bases, with 21 bases lying between them. The CDR3 sequence is 14 residues long. Looked up from germline, CDR1 is ENHRY and CDR2 is SYGVKD.